The rows below give T cell receptor beta chains drawn from one sample of a study of T-cell memory formation after mild COVID-19. One entry per CDR3 protein, called by TCRdb with MiXCR from the 5' RACE reads. The sample lists over 500,000 distinct CDR3 sequences, roughly 17% occurring once. Sequencing was performed on PBMCs or a T cell subset sorted from them (not recorded which). Receptors were obtained from an adult woman who had mild COVID-19 (a few samples of this study predate the infection). Cell type and time point are not known. CDR3s leave out the opening cysteine and the closing phenylalanine or tryptophan. Not every row has a clone size; where given, it reads once, few, many or a size class.

v_call	clone_size	j_call	cdr3_aa
TRBV29-1	.	TRBJ2-2	SVGGIANTGELF
TRBV7-2	.	TRBJ1-2	ASSLVAGADGYT
TRBV7-8	few	TRBJ2-7	ASSSPDEQY
TRBV7-3	few	TRBJ2-1	ASSLRLGDNEQF
TRBV6-5	.	TRBJ2-7	ASSFRDIGYEQY
TRBV7-3	few	TRBJ2-1	ASRSLTSGSNEQF
TRBV11-3	few	TRBJ2-5	ASSLSGLVGETQY
TRBV3-1	few	TRBJ2-1	ASSQVTSGRAGIPF
TRBV29-1	few	TRBJ2-3	SVEERRGPGVSDTQY
TRBV5-5	few	TRBJ2-5	ASSLLAGGPETQY
TRBV27	.	TRBJ2-5	ASKKGYQETQY
TRBV29-1	.	TRBJ2-7	SVATGSYEQY
TRBV5-1	.	TRBJ2-6	ASRPDRSSGANVLT
TRBV25-1	.	TRBJ1-4	ASSEYQGPHRGEKLF
TRBV12-3/TRBV12-4	.	TRBJ1-2	ASTQGTPNYGYT
TRBV12-3/TRBV12-4	few	TRBJ2-3	ASSFLGGMVTDTQY